This T cell receptor beta chain came from a study of human T cells and chemical hapten exposure. Study-level background: Small pooled library volume differences mainly caused per-sample TCR yield variation. Study-level results: The number of TCRs above 1 in 1000 frequency did not change after DPC sensitization.

Library construction involved attaching unique molecular identifiers to individual cDNA molecules, which allowed quantitative, reproducible TCR counting. In TCRdb, the RACE reads were re-called with MiXCR into one record per CDR3 protein. This sample has 40,000 or so distinct CDR3 sequences; over 3.5% occur once, and the top ten carry 20% to 30%. CDR1 is SGHTA, CDR2 FQGNSA, per germline. The germline V and J ends were trimmed by 1 base and 7 bases, with 4 bases remaining between them. The CDR3 is 12 residues long. Regarding time point: patch test 1, 2 weeks after DPC sensitization. Treatment indicated: therapeutic diphenylcyclopropenone sensitization with weekly scalp DPC. Unfractionated whole blood yielded the extracted total RNA. Donors were 18 to 70-year-old alopecia patients suitable for DPC. This clonotype has a count of ten or more. Its antigen is undetermined.

The chain uses TRBV7-2 and TRBJ2-2, with no clear D. Sequencing was performed on whole blood, taken in connection with sensitization to the hapten diphenylcyclopropenone (DPC). The receptor was isolated from a man aged 45-60 years with alopecia areata. Some clones in this sample may be carry-over from other donors' samples. DNA for the CDR3: TGTGCCAGCAGCTTAGTAGGCGGGGAGCTGTTTTTT. As protein: CASSLVGGELFF.